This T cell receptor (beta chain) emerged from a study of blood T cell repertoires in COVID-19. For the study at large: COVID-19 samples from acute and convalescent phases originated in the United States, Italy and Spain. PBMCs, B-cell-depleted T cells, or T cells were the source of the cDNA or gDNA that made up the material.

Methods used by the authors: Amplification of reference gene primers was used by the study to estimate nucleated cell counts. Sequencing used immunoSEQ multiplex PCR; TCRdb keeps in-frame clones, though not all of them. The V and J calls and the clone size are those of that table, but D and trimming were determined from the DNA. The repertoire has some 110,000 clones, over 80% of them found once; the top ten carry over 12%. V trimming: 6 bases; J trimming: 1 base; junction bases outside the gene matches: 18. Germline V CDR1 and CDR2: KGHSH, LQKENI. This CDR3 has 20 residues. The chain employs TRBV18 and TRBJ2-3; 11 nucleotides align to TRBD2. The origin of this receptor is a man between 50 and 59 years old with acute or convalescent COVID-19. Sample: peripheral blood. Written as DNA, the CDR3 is TGTGCCAGCTCGCTGGACTTCACCACCGGGACTAGCGGCCGCACAGATACGCAGTATTTT. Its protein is CASSLDFTTGTSGRTDTQYF.